This T cell receptor beta chain comes out of a study of CDR3 diversity in severe acne. MiXCR, run by TCRdb on the PCR reads, gives a single entry per CDR3 protein. The sample has 79,000 or so distinct CDR3 sequences; about 49% are singletons. This clonotype was seen many times. This receptor was obtained from a male donor with severe acne vulgaris. Sample: blood.

CDR3 in DNA: TGCAGTGCTCTTATCCCTGAGGGATCTTCGAAAAAGGCTGGGTCACCCCTCCACTTT. Translating it yields CSALIPEGSSKKAGSPLHF. V is TRBV20-1 and J is TRBJ1-6; D uncertain. The V end was cut by 5 bases, the J end by 10 bases, with 33 bases between. Germline assignment: CDR1 DFQATT and CDR2 SNEGSKA (reference sequence). CDR3 size: 19 residues.